The clone carrying this T cell receptor beta chain was detected only a few times. Described time point: persistent/refractory GD, antithyroid drugs over 5 years with positive TRAb. Scientists built the TCR library using RNA that was extracted from PBMCs. Through Arm-PCR of CDR3 regions and iRepertoire HTBI primers, TCR beta libraries were built. TCRdb re-derived calls from the multiplex PCR reads in MiXCR, one entry per CDR3 protein. The sample lists under 450,000 distinct CDR3 sequences; 20% to 25% were seen once. This specimen belongs to a study of regulatory T cells in long-lasting Graves disease. The V end was cut by 3 bases, the J end by 7 bases, with 16 bases between. This CDR3 spans 15 amino acids. CDR1 is MNHNS, CDR2 SASEGT, per germline.

J is TRBJ2-1 and V is TRBV6-1, with D hard to call. Sequences were derived from peripheral blood mononuclear cells (PBMCs), sampled when the disease was refractory, from a patient treated with antithyroid drugs. The clonotype originates from a woman in her thirties or forties with Graves disease. CDR3 bases: TGTGCCAGCAGTGATGGGCCTGCCGCGTTGAATGAGCAGTTCTTC. It encodes CASSDGPAALNEQFF.